The rows below give T cell receptor beta chains drawn from one sample of a study of shared clonotypes between healthy human individuals. Generated by immunoSEQ multiplex PCR, the TCRdb table keeps only in-frame clones and is missing some. The sample includes about 2 million clones, roughly 94% of them seen just once. The specimen was naive CD4+ T cells sorted from blood. Receptor source: a man younger than 30 in good health. The CDR3 runs from the conserved cysteine through the conserved F or W. The D gene is left open where the match is weak. Clone size is stated in some rows and not others, as once, few, many or a class when expanded.

size: -
length: 12
V: TRBV6-1
D: -
J: TRBJ2-7
DNA: TGTGCCAGCAGTGAATGGGGGAGCGAGCAGTACTTC
CDR3: CASSEWGSEQYF

size: -
length: 15
V: TRBV6-5
D: TRBD2
J: TRBJ2-7
DNA: TGTGCCAGCAGTTACACACTAGCGGGGGCCTACGAGCAGTACTTC
CDR3: CASSYTLAGAYEQYF

size: -
length: 15
V: TRBV6-1
D: -
J: TRBJ1-2
DNA: TGTGCCAGCAGTGGACAGGCTGCTTCTAACTATGGCTACACCTTC
CDR3: CASSGQAASNYGYTF

size: few
length: 15
V: TRBV19
D: -
J: TRBJ2-3
DNA: TGTGCCAGTGGAAGGGACTCTATAAGCACAGATACGCAGTATTTT
CDR3: CASGRDSISTDTQYF

size: -
length: 15
V: TRBV6-1
D: TRBD1
J: TRBJ1-5
DNA: TGTGCCAGCAGCGGGACAGTAAATAGCAATCAGCCCCAGCATTTT
CDR3: CASSGTVNSNQPQHF

size: once
length: 15
V: TRBV5-1
D: -
J: TRBJ2-4
DNA: TGCGCCAGCAGCTTGGCTAGACTGGGGAAAAACATTCAGTACTTC
CDR3: CASSLARLGKNIQYF

size: -
length: 15
V: TRBV18
D: -
J: TRBJ2-5
DNA: TGTGCCAGCTCACCACTCCCAGGGTTACTGGAGACCCAGTACTTC
CDR3: CASSPLPGLLETQYF

size: -
length: 14
V: TRBV27
D: -
J: TRBJ1-1
DNA: TGTGCCAGCAGTTTAGCAGGGTCGAACACTGAAGCTTTCTTT
CDR3: CASSLAGSNTEAFF

size: -
length: 13
V: TRBV10-3
D: -
J: TRBJ1-5
DNA: TGTGCCATCAGTGAACTTGGCGTGCAGCCCCAGCATTTT
CDR3: CAISELGVQPQHF

size: -
length: 13
V: TRBV2
D: -
J: TRBJ2-7
DNA: TGTGCCAGCAGGGAAATCAAGATCCACGAGCAGTACTTC
CDR3: CASREIKIHEQYF

size: -
length: 15
V: TRBV25-1
D: -
J: TRBJ1-1
DNA: TGTGCCAGCAGTGCCCAGGACACTTGGAACACTGAAGCTTTCTTT
CDR3: CASSAQDTWNTEAFF

size: -
length: 14
V: TRBV7-9
D: -
J: TRBJ1-6
DNA: TGTGCCAGCAGCCCCTCGGGGGGGAATTCACCCCTCCACTTT
CDR3: CASSPSGGNSPLHF

size: -
length: 14
V: TRBV5-1
D: -
J: TRBJ1-1
DNA: TGCGCCAGCAGCAACACTCAGGGATGGACTGAAGCTTTCTTT
CDR3: CASSNTQGWTEAFF

size: -
length: 13
V: TRBV11-2
D: -
J: TRBJ1-4
DNA: TGTGCCAGCAGCTTCACAACTAATGAAAAACTGTTTTTT
CDR3: CASSFTTNEKLFF

size: -
length: 16
V: TRBV7-2
D: TRBD2
J: TRBJ2-3
DNA: TGTGCCAGCAGCTTCCAACTAGCGGGGGGCACAGATACGCAGTATTTT
CDR3: CASSFQLAGGTDTQYF

size: -
length: 14
V: TRBV19
D: TRBD2
J: TRBJ2-5
DNA: TGTGCCAGTAACCCGGGACTAGCGGGAGAGACCCAGTACTTC
CDR3: CASNPGLAGETQYF

size: -
length: 15
V: TRBV4-3
D: -
J: TRBJ2-1
DNA: TGCGCCAGCAGCCAGGAGAGGCGCTCCTACAATGAGCAGTTCTTC
CDR3: CASSQERRSYNEQFF

size: -
length: 14
V: TRBV9
D: -
J: TRBJ1-1
DNA: TGTGCCAGCAGCGTACAGGGTACGGGAGGTGAAGCTTTCTTT
CDR3: CASSVQGTGGEAFF

size: -
length: 14
V: TRBV9
D: TRBD1
J: TRBJ2-7
DNA: TGTGCCAGCAGCCCCAGACAGGGGAAGTACGAGCAGTACTTC
CDR3: CASSPRQGKYEQYF

size: -
length: 13
V: TRBV4-3
D: TRBD1
J: TRBJ1-2
DNA: TGCGCCAGCAGTCCCGGGACAGGGGATGGCTACACCTTC
CDR3: CASSPGTGDGYTF

size: -
length: 16
V: TRBV25-1
D: -
J: TRBJ1-3
DNA: TGTGCCAGCAGGGACCAGACACGGGGAGCTGGAAACACCATATATTTT
CDR3: CASRDQTRGAGNTIYF

size: -
length: 14
V: TRBV25-1
D: -
J: TRBJ2-2
DNA: TGTGCCAGCAGTTCGGACAGGAACACCGGGGAGCTGTTTTTT
CDR3: CASSSDRNTGELFF

size: -
length: 12
V: TRBV6-1
D: -
J: TRBJ2-7
DNA: TGTGCCAGCAGTGAAGCGGTCTACGAGCAGTACTTC
CDR3: CASSEAVYEQYF

size: once
length: 15
V: TRBV18
D: -
J: TRBJ1-1
DNA: TGTGCCAGCTCACCGAAGGGTGTCGGGGCCACTGAAGCTTTCTTT
CDR3: CASSPKGVGATEAFF

size: -
length: 15
V: TRBV6-6
D: -
J: TRBJ1-1
DNA: TGTGCCAGCAGTTACTCGCAGGCCTCGAACACTGAAGCTTTCTTT
CDR3: CASSYSQASNTEAFF

size: -
length: 15
V: TRBV7-2
D: -
J: TRBJ1-1
DNA: TGTGCCAGCAGCTTAGCGCAAGGGACGAACACTGAAGCTTTCTTT
CDR3: CASSLAQGTNTEAFF

size: -
length: 13
V: TRBV7-7
D: -
J: TRBJ2-2
DNA: TGTGCTAGCAGCTTCCGACTTCACGGGGAGCTGTTTTTT
CDR3: CASSFRLHGELFF

size: -
length: 15
V: TRBV6-5
D: -
J: TRBJ2-5
DNA: TGTGCCAGCAGTTGGAGTAGGACAGTCCAAGAGACCCAGTACTTC
CDR3: CASSWSRTVQETQYF

size: -
length: 11
V: TRBV10-3
D: -
J: TRBJ2-1
DNA: TGTGCCATCACCGGGGGCACCGAGCAGTTCTTC
CDR3: CAITGGTEQFF

size: -
length: 14
V: TRBV6-5
D: -
J: TRBJ2-3
DNA: TGTGCCAGCAGTTACAGGGCAATCACAGATACGCAGTATTTT
CDR3: CASSYRAITDTQYF

size: -
length: 15
V: TRBV29-1
D: TRBD2
J: TRBJ2-3
DNA: TGCAGCGTTGAAGGGCGGGAGAAAGGCACAGATACGCAGTATTTT
CDR3: CSVEGREKGTDTQYF

size: -
length: 16
V: TRBV5-1
D: TRBD2
J: TRBJ2-3
DNA: TGCGCCAGCAGCTTGGTGACGGGAGGGCGCACAGATACGCAGTATTTT
CDR3: CASSLVTGGRTDTQYF

size: -
length: 14
V: TRBV2
D: TRBD1
J: TRBJ1-4
DNA: TGTGCCAGCAGTGCTCGTGGACAGGGAGGAAAACTGTTTTTT
CDR3: CASSARGQGGKLFF

size: -
length: 14
V: TRBV5-1
D: -
J: TRBJ2-5
DNA: TGCGCCAGCAGCTCGGACTCCAGGCTGGAGACCCAGTACTTC
CDR3: CASSSDSRLETQYF

size: -
length: 18
V: TRBV19
D: TRBD1
J: TRBJ1-5
DNA: TGTGCCAGTAGCCCGGACAGGGGTTCTTACTCAATCAATCAGCCCCAGCATTTT
CDR3: CASSPDRGSYSINQPQHF

size: once
length: 13
V: TRBV2
D: -
J: TRBJ2-3
DNA: TGCGCCAGCAGTGGTCAGTTCACAGATACGCAGTATTTT
CDR3: CASSGQFTDTQYF

size: -
length: 14
V: TRBV10-3
D: -
J: TRBJ2-7
DNA: TGTGCCATCAGTGAACAACAGGGCCACAACGAGCAGTACTTC
CDR3: CAISEQQGHNEQYF

size: -
length: 15
V: TRBV4-1
D: -
J: TRBJ1-3
DNA: TGCGCCAGCAGCCAAGGGGGGGGCTCTGGAAACACCATATATTTT
CDR3: CASSQGGGSGNTIYF

size: -
length: 13
V: TRBV5-1
D: -
J: TRBJ2-7
DNA: TGCGCCAGCAGCTCGGACAGCTTCTACGAGCAGTACTTC
CDR3: CASSSDSFYEQYF

size: -
length: 15
V: TRBV5-1
D: -
J: TRBJ2-3
DNA: TGCGCCAGCAGCTATATCAGGGAGCTCCCAGATACGCAGTATTTT
CDR3: CASSYIRELPDTQYF

size: -
length: 13
V: TRBV28
D: -
J: TRBJ2-1
DNA: TGTGCCAGCAGTCGAGATAAAGCCCGTGAGCAGTTCTTC
CDR3: CASSRDKAREQFF

size: -
length: 17
V: TRBV18
D: -
J: TRBJ2-1
DNA: TGTGCCAGCTCACCACCGGGTCGGGGAAGCTCCTACAATGAGCAGTTCTTC
CDR3: CASSPPGRGSSYNEQFF

size: -
length: 17
V: TRBV9
D: TRBD1
J: TRBJ1-6
DNA: TGTGCCAGCAGCGTAGGCACAGGGGTTTCGAATAATTCACCCCTCCACTTT
CDR3: CASSVGTGVSNNSPLHF

size: -
length: 15
V: TRBV5-4
D: -
J: TRBJ1-6
DNA: TGTGCCAGCAGCTTGCCAGGCTCCTATAATTCACCCCTCCACTTT
CDR3: CASSLPGSYNSPLHF

size: -
length: 15
V: TRBV6-1
D: -
J: TRBJ2-7
DNA: TGTGCCAGCAGCCCCTCTTTTGACGGGTCCTACGAGCAGTACTTC
CDR3: CASSPSFDGSYEQYF

size: -
length: 13
V: TRBV14
D: -
J: TRBJ2-7
DNA: TGTGCCAGTTGCCGGGTCGGAACCTACGAGCAGTACTTC
CDR3: CASCRVGTYEQYF

size: -
length: 14
V: TRBV9
D: -
J: TRBJ2-7
DNA: TGTGCCAGCAGCGTAGTTTCAGGTCTCTACGAGCAGTACTTC
CDR3: CASSVVSGLYEQYF

size: -
length: 15
V: TRBV7-2
D: -
J: TRBJ1-1
DNA: TGTGCCAGCAGCTTAGAGTCCGCAGGGTGGGCTGAAGCTTTCTTT
CDR3: CASSLESAGWAEAFF

size: -
length: 15
V: TRBV11-2
D: TRBD2
J: TRBJ2-2
DNA: TGTGCCAGCAGCTTGACCGCGGGGGGCTCCGGGGAGCTGTTTTTT
CDR3: CASSLTAGGSGELFF

size: once
length: 14
V: TRBV27
D: TRBD2
J: TRBJ2-7
DNA: TGTGCCAGCAGTTTAGGGAGGGGCCAGTACGAGCAGTACTTC
CDR3: CASSLGRGQYEQYF

size: -
length: 16
V: TRBV5-4
D: TRBD2
J: TRBJ2-7
DNA: TGTGCCAGCAGCCAGTCCGGGACTAGCGGGACCTACGAGCAGTACTTC
CDR3: CASSQSGTSGTYEQYF

size: -
length: 12
V: TRBV4-1
D: -
J: TRBJ2-7
DNA: TGCGCCAGCAGCCAAGGGTCCCACGAGCAGTACTTC
CDR3: CASSQGSHEQYF